The present TCR beta chain was sequenced within a study of regulatory T cells in long-lasting Graves disease. Whole-study findings and limits: Patients whose Graves' disease persisted exhibited lower TCR diversity than those newly diagnosed.

V lost 2 bases to trimming and J lost 8 bases, with 25 bases between them. Germline V gene sequence: CDR1 SGHRS, CDR2 YFSETQ. The CDR3 contains 17 residues. To note about this clonotype: Its antigen is not known. This may be a read error: a much more frequent sequence differs by one nucleotide.

Described time point: newly diagnosed GD, antithyroid drugs for less than 3 months. The TCR library was prepared using RNA isolated from PBMCs. The patients were drawn from one endocrinology department in Xi'an, China. iRepertoire HTBI primers and Arm-PCR of CDR3 regions built TCR beta libraries. TCRdb recomputed calls from the multiplex PCR reads with MiXCR, one row per CDR3 protein. The sample yields hundreds of thousands of distinct CDR3 sequences, approximately 15% seen once. The same data also contributed to another study, on T cells in Graves' hyperthyroidism and ophthalmopathy. This second study notes: The study used the HTBI primer set for a first-round RT-PCR of the TCR CDR3.

The sequence was obtained from a woman younger than 45 with Graves disease. Material: peripheral blood mononuclear cells (PBMCs), obtained at new diagnosis, from a patient treated with antithyroid drugs. This chain joins TRBV5-1 and TRBJ1-2; D possibly corresponds to TRBD1 (6 bases). CDR3 loop: CASSLARTEDNVGGYTF. CDR3 nucleotides: TGCGCCAGCAGCTTAGCCCGGACAGAGGATAACGTTGGCGGCTACACCTTC.